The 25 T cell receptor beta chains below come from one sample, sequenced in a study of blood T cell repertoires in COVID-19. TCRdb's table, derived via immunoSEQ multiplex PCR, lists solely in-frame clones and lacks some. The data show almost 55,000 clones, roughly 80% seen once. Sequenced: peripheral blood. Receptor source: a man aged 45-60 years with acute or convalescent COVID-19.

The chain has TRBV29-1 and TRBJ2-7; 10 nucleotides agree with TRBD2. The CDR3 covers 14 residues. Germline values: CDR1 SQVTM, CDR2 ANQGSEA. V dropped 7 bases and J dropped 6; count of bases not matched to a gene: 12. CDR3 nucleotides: TGCAGCGCGTACGAATATAGCGGGAGGCGCGAGCAGTACTTC. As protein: CSAYEYSGRREQYF.

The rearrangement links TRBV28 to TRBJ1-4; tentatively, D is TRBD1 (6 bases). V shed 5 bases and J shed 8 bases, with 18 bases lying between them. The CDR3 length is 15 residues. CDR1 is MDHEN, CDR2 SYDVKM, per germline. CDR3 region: CASSPLDRLREKLFF. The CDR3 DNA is TGTGCCAGCAGTCCATTGGACAGACTTCGGGAAAAACTGTTTTTT.

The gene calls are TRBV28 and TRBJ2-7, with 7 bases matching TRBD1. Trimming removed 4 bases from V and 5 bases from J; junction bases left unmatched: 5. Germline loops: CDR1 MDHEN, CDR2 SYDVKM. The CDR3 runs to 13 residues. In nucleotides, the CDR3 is TGTGCCAGCAGTTCCCACGACAGGGACGAGCAGTACTTC. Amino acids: CASSSHDRDEQYF.

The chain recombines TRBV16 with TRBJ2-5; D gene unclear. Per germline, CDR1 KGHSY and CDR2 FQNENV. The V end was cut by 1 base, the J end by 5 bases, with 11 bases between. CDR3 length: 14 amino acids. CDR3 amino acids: CASSQWSGMETQYF. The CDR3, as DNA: TGTGCCAGCAGCCAATGGTCAGGCATGGAGACCCAGTACTTC.

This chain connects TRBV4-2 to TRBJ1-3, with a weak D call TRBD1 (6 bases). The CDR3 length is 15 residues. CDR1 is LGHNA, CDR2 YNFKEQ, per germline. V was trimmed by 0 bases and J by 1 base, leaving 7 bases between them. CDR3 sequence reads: CASSQDTGSGNTIYF. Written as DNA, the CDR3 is TGTGCCAGCAGCCAAGACACAGGGTCTGGAAACACCATATATTTT.

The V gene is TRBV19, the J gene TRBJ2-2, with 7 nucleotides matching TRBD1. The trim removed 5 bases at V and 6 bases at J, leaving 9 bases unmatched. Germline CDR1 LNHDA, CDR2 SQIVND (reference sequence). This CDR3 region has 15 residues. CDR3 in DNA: TGTGCCAGTAGTTTCGAGACAGGGTCTGCCGGGGAGCTGTTTTTT. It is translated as CASSFETGSAGELFF.

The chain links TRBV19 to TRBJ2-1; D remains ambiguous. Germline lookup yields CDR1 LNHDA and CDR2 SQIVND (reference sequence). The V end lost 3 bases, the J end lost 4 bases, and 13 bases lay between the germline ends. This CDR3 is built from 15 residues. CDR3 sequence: CASSMSPSLYNEQFF. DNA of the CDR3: TGTGCCAGTAGTATGAGCCCCTCACTATACAATGAGCAGTTCTTC.

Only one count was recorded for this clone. As DNA, the CDR3 is TGTGCCAGCAGCCCCACAGGAGGAGGGACAGATACGCAGTATTTT. It encodes CASSPTGGGTDTQYF. The J gene is TRBJ2-3, the V gene TRBV9, with D tentatively TRBD2 (6 bases). This CDR3 has 15 residues. The germline V gene encodes CDR1 SGDLS and CDR2 YYNGEE. V lost 4 bases, J lost 3 bases, and 15 bases lay in between. Variable domain in full (rest from reference TRBV9 and TRBJ2-3): DSGVTQTPKHLITATGQRVTLRCSPRSGDLSVYWYQQSLDQGLQFLIQYYNGEERAKGNILERFSAQQFPDLHSELNLSSLELGDSALYFCASSPTGGGTDTQYFGPGTRLTVL.

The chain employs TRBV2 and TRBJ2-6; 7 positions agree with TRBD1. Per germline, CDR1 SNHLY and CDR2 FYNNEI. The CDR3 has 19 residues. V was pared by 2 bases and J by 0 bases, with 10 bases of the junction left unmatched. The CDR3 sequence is CASSESLGRGISGANVLTF. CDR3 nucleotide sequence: TGTGCCAGCAGTGAAAGTTTGGGCAGGGGGATCTCTGGGGCCAACGTCCTGACTTTC.

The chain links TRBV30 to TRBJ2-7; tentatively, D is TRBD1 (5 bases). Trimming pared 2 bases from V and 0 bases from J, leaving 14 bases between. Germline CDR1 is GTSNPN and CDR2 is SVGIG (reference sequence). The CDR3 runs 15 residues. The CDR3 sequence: CAWSRGEYSSYEQYF. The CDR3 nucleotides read TGTGCCTGGAGTAGGGGTGAATATAGCTCCTACGAGCAGTACTTC.

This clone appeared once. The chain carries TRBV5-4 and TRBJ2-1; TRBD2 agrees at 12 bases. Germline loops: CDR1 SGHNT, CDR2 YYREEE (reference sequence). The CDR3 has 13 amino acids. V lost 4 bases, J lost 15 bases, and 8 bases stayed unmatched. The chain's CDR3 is CASSATSGGGSFF. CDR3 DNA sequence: TGTGCCAGCAGCGCGACTAGCGGGGGTGGGTCGTTCTTC.

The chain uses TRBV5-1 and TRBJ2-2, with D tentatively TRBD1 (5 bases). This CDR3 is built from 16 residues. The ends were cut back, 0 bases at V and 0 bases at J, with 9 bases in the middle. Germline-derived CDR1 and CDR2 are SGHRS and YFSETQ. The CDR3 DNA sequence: TGCGCCAGCAGCTTGGTATGGGGCTCGAACACCGGGGAGCTGTTTTTT. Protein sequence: CASSLVWGSNTGELFF.

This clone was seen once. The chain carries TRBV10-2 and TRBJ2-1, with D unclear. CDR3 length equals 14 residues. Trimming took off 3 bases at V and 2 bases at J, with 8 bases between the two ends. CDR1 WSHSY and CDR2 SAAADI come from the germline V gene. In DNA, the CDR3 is TGCGCCAGCAGTGACAGTCTCGCCTACAATGAGCAGTTCTTC. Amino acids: CASSDSLAYNEQFF.

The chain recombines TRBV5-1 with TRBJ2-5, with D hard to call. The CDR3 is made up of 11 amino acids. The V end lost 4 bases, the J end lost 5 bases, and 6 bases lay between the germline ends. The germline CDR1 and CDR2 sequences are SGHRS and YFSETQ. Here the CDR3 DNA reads TGCGCCAGCAGCAACCGGGAGACCCAGTACTTC. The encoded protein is CASSNRETQYF.

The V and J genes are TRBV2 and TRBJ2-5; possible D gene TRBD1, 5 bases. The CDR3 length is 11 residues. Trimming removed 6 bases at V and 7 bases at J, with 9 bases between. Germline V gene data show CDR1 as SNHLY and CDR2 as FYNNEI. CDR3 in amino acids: CASSGQRTQYF. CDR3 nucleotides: TGTGCCAGCAGCGGACAACGGACCCAGTACTTC.

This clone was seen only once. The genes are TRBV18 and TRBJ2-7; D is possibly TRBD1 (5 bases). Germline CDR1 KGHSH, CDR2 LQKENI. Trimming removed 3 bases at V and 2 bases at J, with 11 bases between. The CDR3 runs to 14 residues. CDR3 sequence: CASSPQGITYEQYF. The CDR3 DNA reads TGTGCCAGCTCACCGCAGGGTATCACCTACGAGCAGTACTTC.

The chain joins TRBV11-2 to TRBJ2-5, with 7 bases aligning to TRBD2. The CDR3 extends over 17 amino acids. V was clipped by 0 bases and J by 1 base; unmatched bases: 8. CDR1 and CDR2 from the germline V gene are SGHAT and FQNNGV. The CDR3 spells CASSLETASGAQETQYF. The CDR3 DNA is TGTGCCAGCAGCTTAGAGACGGCTAGCGGTGCCCAAGAGACCCAGTACTTC.

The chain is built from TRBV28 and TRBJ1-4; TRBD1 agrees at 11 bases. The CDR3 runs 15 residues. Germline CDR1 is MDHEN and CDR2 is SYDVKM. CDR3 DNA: TGTGCTTCTGGACAGGGGGCTTCAACTAATGAAAAACTGTTTTTT. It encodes CASGQGASTNEKLFF.

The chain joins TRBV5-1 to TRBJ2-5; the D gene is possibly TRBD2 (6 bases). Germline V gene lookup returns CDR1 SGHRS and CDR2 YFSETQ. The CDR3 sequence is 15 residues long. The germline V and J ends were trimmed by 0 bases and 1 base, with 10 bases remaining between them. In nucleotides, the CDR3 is TGCGCCAGCAGCTTGGGTGGAGGGGCCCAAGAGACCCAGTACTTC. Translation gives CASSLGGGAQETQYF.

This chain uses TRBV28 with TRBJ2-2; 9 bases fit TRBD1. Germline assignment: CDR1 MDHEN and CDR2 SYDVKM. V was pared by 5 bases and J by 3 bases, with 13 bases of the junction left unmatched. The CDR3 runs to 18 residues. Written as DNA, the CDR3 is TGTGCCAGCAGTCCTTACGATACGACAGGGGGAGACACCGGGGAGCTGTTTTTT. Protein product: CASSPYDTTGGDTGELFF.

CDR3 in DNA: TGTGCCAGCAGCTACGGACAGGGAAACACCGGGGAGCTGTTTTTT. This translates into CASSYGQGNTGELFF. This chain joins TRBV7-9 and TRBJ2-2; 8 nucleotides align to TRBD1. Trimming cost V 4 bases and J 2 bases; bases outside gene matches: 3. From germline, CDR1 is SEHNR and CDR2 FQNEAQ (reference sequence). The CDR3 has 15 amino acids.

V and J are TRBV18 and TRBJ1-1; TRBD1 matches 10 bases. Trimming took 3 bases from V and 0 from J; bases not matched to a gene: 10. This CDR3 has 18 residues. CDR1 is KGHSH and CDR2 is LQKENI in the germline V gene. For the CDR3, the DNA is TGTGCCAGCTCACCCACTATAATCGGGACAGGGGTGAACACTGAAGCTTTCTTT. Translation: CASSPTIIGTGVNTEAFF. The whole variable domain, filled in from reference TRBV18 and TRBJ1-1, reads NAGVMQNPRHLVRRRGQEARLRCSPMKGHSHVYWYRQLPEEGLKFMVYLQKENIIDESGMPKERFSAEFPKEGPSILRIQQVVRGDSAAYFCASSPTIIGTGVNTEAFFGQGTRLTVV.

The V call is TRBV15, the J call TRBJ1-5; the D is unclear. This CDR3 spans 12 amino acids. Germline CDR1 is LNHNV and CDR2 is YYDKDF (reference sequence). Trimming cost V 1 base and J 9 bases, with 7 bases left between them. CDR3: CATSRVNRPQHF. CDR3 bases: TGTGCCACCAGCAGAGTAAATAGGCCCCAGCATTTT.

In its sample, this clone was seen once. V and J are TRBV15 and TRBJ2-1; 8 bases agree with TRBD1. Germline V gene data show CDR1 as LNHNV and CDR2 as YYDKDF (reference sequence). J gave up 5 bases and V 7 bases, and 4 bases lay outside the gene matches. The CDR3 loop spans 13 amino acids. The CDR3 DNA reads TGTGCCACCAAGACAGGGGTACACAATGAGCAGTTCTTC. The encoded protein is CATKTGVHNEQFF.

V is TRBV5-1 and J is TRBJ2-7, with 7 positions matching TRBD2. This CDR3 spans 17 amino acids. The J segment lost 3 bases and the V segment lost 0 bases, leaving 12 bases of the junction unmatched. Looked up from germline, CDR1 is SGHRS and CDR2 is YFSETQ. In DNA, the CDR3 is TGCGCCAGCAGCTTGGGGAGTTCAGCGGGGCTTATCTACGAGCAGTACTTC. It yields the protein CASSLGSSAGLIYEQYF.